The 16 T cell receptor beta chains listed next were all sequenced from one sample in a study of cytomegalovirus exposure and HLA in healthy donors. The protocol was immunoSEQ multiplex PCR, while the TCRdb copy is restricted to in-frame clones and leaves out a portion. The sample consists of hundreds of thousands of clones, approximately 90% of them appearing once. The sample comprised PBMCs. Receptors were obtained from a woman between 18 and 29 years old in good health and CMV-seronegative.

The CDR3 reads CASSLPGLAGYEQYF. CDR3 nucleotide sequence: TGTGCCAGCAGCTTACCGGGACTAGCGGGCTACGAGCAGTACTTC. The chain is built from TRBV7-8 and TRBJ2-7; 12 bases align to TRBD2. Germline assignment: CDR1 SGHVS and CDR2 FQNEAQ. The CDR3 spans 15 residues. V trimming: 2 bases; J trimming: 3 bases; junction bases outside the gene matches: 2.

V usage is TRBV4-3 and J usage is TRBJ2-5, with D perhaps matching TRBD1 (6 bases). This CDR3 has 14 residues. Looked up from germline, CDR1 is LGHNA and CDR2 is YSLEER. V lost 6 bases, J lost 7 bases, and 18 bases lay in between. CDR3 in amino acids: CASRSTRGVGTQYF. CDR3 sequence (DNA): TGCGCCAGCAGGAGTACCAGGGGAGTAGGGACCCAGTACTTC.

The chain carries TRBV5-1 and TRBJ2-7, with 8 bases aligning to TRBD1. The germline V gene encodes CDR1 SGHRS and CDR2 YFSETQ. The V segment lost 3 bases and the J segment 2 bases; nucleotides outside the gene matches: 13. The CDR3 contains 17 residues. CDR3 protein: CASSSLRDRTLPYEQYF. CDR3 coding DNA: TGCGCCAGCAGCTCCCTCCGGGACAGGACCCTTCCCTACGAGCAGTACTTC.

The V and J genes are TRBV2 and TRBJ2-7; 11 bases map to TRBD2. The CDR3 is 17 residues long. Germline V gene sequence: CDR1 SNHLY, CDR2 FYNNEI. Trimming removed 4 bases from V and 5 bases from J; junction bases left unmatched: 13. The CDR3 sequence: CASSVRSGLAGGDEQYF. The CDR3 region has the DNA TGTGCCAGCAGTGTGAGGAGTGGGCTAGCGGGAGGTGACGAGCAGTACTTC.

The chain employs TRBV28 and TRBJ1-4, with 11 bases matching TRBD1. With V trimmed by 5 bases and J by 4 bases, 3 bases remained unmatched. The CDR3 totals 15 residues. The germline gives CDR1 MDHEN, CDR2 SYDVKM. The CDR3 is CASSRDRGYNEKLFF. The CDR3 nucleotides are TGTGCCAGCAGTCGGGACAGGGGGTATAATGAAAAACTGTTTTTT.

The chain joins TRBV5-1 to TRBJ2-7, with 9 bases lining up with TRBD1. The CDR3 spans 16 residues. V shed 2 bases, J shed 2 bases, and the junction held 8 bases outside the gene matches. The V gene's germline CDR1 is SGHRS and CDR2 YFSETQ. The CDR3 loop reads CASSFRGQGLPYEQYF. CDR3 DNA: TGCGCCAGCAGCTTTCGAGGACAGGGGCTCCCCTACGAGCAGTACTTC.

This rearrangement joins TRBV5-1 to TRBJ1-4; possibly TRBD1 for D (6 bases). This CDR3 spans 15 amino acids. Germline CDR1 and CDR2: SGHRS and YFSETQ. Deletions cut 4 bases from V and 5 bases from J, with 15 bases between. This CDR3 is CASSEQGLTNEKLFF. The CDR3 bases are TGCGCCAGCAGCGAACAGGGTTTAACAAATGAAAAACTGTTTTTT.

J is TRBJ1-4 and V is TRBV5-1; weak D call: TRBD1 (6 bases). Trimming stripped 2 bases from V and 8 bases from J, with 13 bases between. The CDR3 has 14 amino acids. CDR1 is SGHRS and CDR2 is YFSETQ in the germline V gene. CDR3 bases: TGCGCCAGCAGCTTCACAGGGAAGGGCGAAAAACTGTTTTTT. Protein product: CASSFTGKGEKLFF.

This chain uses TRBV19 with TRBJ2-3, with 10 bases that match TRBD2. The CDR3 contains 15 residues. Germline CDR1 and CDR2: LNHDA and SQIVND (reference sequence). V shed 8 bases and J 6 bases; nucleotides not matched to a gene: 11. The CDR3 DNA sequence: TGTGCCAGTTCACTAGCGGGATATGACTCGGATACGCAGTATTTT. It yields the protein CASSLAGYDSDTQYF.

The CDR3 sequence is CASSNGQGNQPQHF. The CDR3 nucleotides are TGTGCCAGCAGTAACGGACAGGGGAATCAGCCCCAGCATTTT. This chain connects TRBV7-2 to TRBJ1-5; 9 positions agree with TRBD1. V dropped 6 bases and J dropped 4; count of bases not matched to a gene: 4. The CDR3 is 14 residues long. Germline V gives CDR1 SGHTA, CDR2 FQGNSA. Full variable domain (outside the CDR3, taken from reference TRBV7-2 and TRBJ1-5): GAGVSQSPSNKVTEKGKDVELRCDPISGHTALYWYRQSLGQGLEFLIYFQGNSAPDKSGLPSDRFSAERTGGSVSTLTIQRTQQEDSAVYLCASSNGQGNQPQHFGDGTRLSIL.

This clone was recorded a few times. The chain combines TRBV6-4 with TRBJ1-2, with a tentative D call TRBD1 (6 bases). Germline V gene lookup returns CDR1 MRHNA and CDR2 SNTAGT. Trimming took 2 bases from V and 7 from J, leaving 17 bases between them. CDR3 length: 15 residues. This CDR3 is CASSDGLRGARGYTF. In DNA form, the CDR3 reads TGTGCCAGCAGTGACGGCCTCAGGGGCGCACGTGGCTACACCTTC.

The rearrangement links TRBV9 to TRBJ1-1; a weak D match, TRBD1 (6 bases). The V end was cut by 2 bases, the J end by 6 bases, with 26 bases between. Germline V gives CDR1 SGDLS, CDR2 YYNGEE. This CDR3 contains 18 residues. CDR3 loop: CASSVSRQDPSETAEAFF. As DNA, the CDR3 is TGTGCCAGCAGCGTTTCTCGACAGGACCCATCCGAGACTGCTGAAGCTTTCTTT.

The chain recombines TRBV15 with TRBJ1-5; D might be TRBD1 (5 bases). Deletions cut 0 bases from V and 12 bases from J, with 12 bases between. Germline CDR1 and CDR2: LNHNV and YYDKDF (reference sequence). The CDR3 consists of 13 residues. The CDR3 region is CATSREPGLVQHF. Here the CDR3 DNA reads TGTGCCACCAGCAGAGAACCGGGACTTGTCCAGCATTTT.

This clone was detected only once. The DNA for the CDR3 is TGTGCCAGCAGCTTGCGTGGAGCGGGAATCTACGAGCAGTACTTC. Translated: CASSLRGAGIYEQYF. The chain joins TRBV5-4 to TRBJ2-7; 7 positions match TRBD2. Looked up from germline, CDR1 is SGHNT and CDR2 is YYREEE (reference sequence). V shed 1 base and J 3 bases; nucleotides not matched to a gene: 7. The CDR3 sequence is 15 residues long.

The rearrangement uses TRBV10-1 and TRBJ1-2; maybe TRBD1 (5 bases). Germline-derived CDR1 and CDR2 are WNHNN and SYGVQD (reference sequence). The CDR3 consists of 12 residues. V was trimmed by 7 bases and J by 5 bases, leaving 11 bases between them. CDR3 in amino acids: CASKDSEYGYTF. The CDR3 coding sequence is TGCGCCAGCAAAGACAGCGAATATGGCTACACCTTC.

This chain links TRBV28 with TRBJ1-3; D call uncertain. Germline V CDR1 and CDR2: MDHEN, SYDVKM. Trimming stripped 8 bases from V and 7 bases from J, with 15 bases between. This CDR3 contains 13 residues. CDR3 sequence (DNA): TGTGCCAGCGGCCCCCCCCATCTGAACACCATATATTTT. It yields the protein CASGPPHLNTIYF.